Reported below is one T cell receptor beta chain. This clonotype was seen a few times. The clone's antigen remains unknown. There are no base qualities to consult, and no much larger clone falls within one base. TCR beta CDR3 regions were amplified from RNA transcripts. A first-round RT-PCR of the TCR CDR3 used the HTBI primer set with the Qiagen OneStep RT-PCR kit. A second multiplex PCR round built the libraries, followed by size selection and purification. Libraries were sequenced paired-end with 100 bp reads on an Illumina HiSeq2000. Processing in the source paper ran as follows. SOAPnuke was used to process the raw data, with reads discarded if the reads contained adapters or uncalled bases, had a mean Phred below 15, or lacked an exact constant-primer or identifier match. High-quality paired reads were merged using COPE v1.2.5, and each unique nucleotide sequence was defined as a clonotype. MiTCR v1.1 was used to align the clonotypes against IMGT TRBV, TRBD and TRBJ reference segments. Only V-J combinations with frequency above 0.0001, covering about 99% of repertoires, were analysed. A TCS score was defined as the ratio of F50 (clonal expansion) to E x V (chaos), with BLOSUM62-based TCRdist applied between CDR3 peptides within each V-J. Welch's t-statistics and random forest reduced approximately 520 V-J features to 13, which were used in a naive Bayes classifier (R e1071). In TCRdb, the public reads were trimmed at Q25 with fastp and aligned with MiXCR, with productive beta chains retained. Entries are consolidated by CDR3 protein sequence, retaining the most common genes and DNA. TCRdb's processing, not the study's, gives the V and J calls here. Counted in this sample were around 450,000 distinct CDR3 sequences; about an eighth of them appeared once. The top ten hold roughly 4.8% of the sample.

CDR3 length: 14 amino acids, cysteine to phenylalanine. The only DNA kept is the CDR3, 42 bases in frame from the first base. V sheds 1 base and J sheds 2 bases, leaving 9 bases between their ends. CDR1 and CDR2, per the germline V gene, are SGDLS and YYNGEE. A patient counted as having stable Graves' hyperthyroidism if no progression to ophthalmopathy occurred over 18 months of follow-up. The hyperthyroidism patients were between 18 and 65 years old and newly diagnosed, with a disease duration of less than 2 months. The study excluded patients with uncontrolled infections, other autoimmune diseases, pregnancy or lactation. Diagnoses were established on the basis of clinical symptoms, serum thyroxine and TRAb, thyroid ultrasound, and orbital computed tomography. PBMCs were separated from roughly 10 ml of fresh peripheral blood using Ficoll-Paque density gradient centrifugation. Total RNA was extracted with Trizol reagent, and quality was checked on an Agilent 2100 Bioanalyzer.

These data originate in a study of T cells in Graves' hyperthyroidism and ophthalmopathy (dated by TCRdb to between 2018 and 2021). A note on the overall study: Peripheral blood was collected at initial diagnosis, before any treatment. TCR V-J signatures able to tell the groups apart were searched for in a discovery cohort of more than 90 patients, of whom 40 to 45 had Graves' ophthalmopathy and about 55 had stable Graves' hyperthyroidism. Prospective prediction of ophthalmopathy was tested in an independent validation cohort consisting of 18 to 20 hyperthyroidism patients and approximately 16 patients who later progressed to ophthalmopathy. The 100 discovery patients were divided at random into training and test sets in a 7:3 ratio. In roughly six Graves' hyperthyroidism patients, the study also compared T-cell repertoires from thyroid tissue with T-cell repertoires from blood. After blood sampling, hyperthyroidism patients were treated with methimazole at a starting dose of 30 mg daily, and ophthalmopathy patients were treated with high-dose intravenous methylprednisolone. TCR Vbeta CDR3 sequencing of 120 to 150 peripheral blood samples (under 45 ophthalmopathy, about 80 hyperthyroidism and approximately 17 progressor patients) is reported in the paper. On the study overall, not on this receptor specifically: A 13 V-J signature model separated ophthalmopathy from stable hyperthyroidism, with roughly 88% sensitivity and 81.08% specificity in cross-validation and 80%/75% in testing. In validation, progression to ophthalmopathy was predicted by the model with approximately 67% sensitivity and just over 72% specificity, a median of about 6.8 months before onset. Sample size was not statistically predetermined, and investigators were not blinded to group allocation. Most expanded thyroid clonotypes (frequency above 0.001) were also found in blood, which suggests that blood repertoires may mirror thyroid immune responses.

The sample was blood. The chain is encoded by TRBV9 joined to TRBJ1-1; no D gene can be assigned with confidence. The TCR originated in a woman between 18 and 29 years old with Graves' hyperthyroidism. The CDR3 protein sequence reads: CASSVKGFNTEAFF. The sequence in DNA is TGTGCCAGCAGCGTAAAGGGCTTCAACACTGAAGCTTTCTTT.